This is a list of T cell receptor beta chains from one sample in a study of glioma-infiltrating T cells after dendritic cell vaccination. Clones were sequenced by immunoSEQ multiplex PCR, and TCRdb holds only the in-frame ones, with some missing. Of around 32,000 clones in the sample, around nine tenths were seen once. The material sequenced was blood, taken before dendritic cell vaccination. The receptors were gathered from a human donor with glioblastoma. Each CDR3 is given with its conserved first and last residue. Fields, in order: V gene, CDR3 protein.

v_gene: TRBV30; CDR3aa: CAWSIGGDTEAFF
v_gene: TRBV18; CDR3aa: CASSPPSTRETEAFF
v_gene: TRBV19; CDR3aa: CASSIVGTGNHGYTF
v_gene: TRBV11-2; CDR3aa: CASSRDRARSYNSPLHF
v_gene: TRBV2; CDR3aa: CASTLGGQGFGYGYTF
v_gene: TRBV4-1; CDR3aa: CASSPTGGLQTQYF
v_gene: TRBV4-1; CDR3aa: CASSHRGGTGQSYEQYF
v_gene: TRBV6-1; CDR3aa: CASSALVGDTIYF
v_gene: TRBV18; CDR3aa: CASSRGASYEQYF
v_gene: TRBV9; CDR3aa: CASSPLYRGRGIGGTQYF
v_gene: TRBV18; CDR3aa: CASSSQGYNSPLHF
v_gene: TRBV29-1; CDR3aa: CSVGGQGREQFF
v_gene: TRBV25-1; CDR3aa: CASNPDRAPYEQYF
v_gene: TRBV11-3; CDR3aa: CASSADSGGARETQYF
v_gene: TRBV2; CDR3aa: CASSEGRTGGYNSPLHF
v_gene: TRBV10-1; CDR3aa: CASSGGGAGDTQYF
v_gene: TRBV5-6; CDR3aa: CASSASGGVRNEQYF
v_gene: TRBV7-2; CDR3aa: CASRQGRSYEQYF
v_gene: TRBV6-5; CDR3aa: CASSATGTEQYF
v_gene: TRBV9; CDR3aa: CASSVATSGGPYEQYF
v_gene: TRBV4-2; CDR3aa: CASSSRADTEAFF
v_gene: TRBV2; CDR3aa: CASRPTDTNTGELFF
v_gene: TRBV5-4; CDR3aa: CASSLELMNTEAFF
v_gene: TRBV5-6; CDR3aa: CASSLLRGGNNEQFF
v_gene: TRBV11-2; CDR3aa: CASSLELAGGTEQFF
v_gene: TRBV5-4; CDR3aa: CASSWTGLDYGYTF
v_gene: TRBV7-6; CDR3aa: CASSPRQGMSVNNEQFF
v_gene: TRBV6-1; CDR3aa: CASSGTGSGEQYF
v_gene: TRBV27; CDR3aa: CASSYGTGSTGELFF
v_gene: TRBV18; CDR3aa: CASSTGQPYNEQFF
v_gene: TRBV11-2; CDR3aa: CASSPRGTVGQSNYGYTF
v_gene: TRBV5-1; CDR3aa: CASSLDRDREQYF
v_gene: TRBV4-1; CDR3aa: CASSQGPERGTTDTQYF
v_gene: TRBV5-1; CDR3aa: CASSLGAATNEKLFF
v_gene: TRBV29-1; CDR3aa: CSVAQTGVLYEQYF
v_gene: TRBV6-1; CDR3aa: CASSEGSLINQPQHF
v_gene: TRBV5-8; CDR3aa: CASSLLDSTGELFF
v_gene: TRBV6-6; CDR3aa: CATRTGDYGYTF
v_gene: TRBV6-6; CDR3aa: CASSLVQGYEQYF
v_gene: TRBV4-1; CDR3aa: CASSQGRQVNQPQHF
v_gene: TRBV5-1; CDR3aa: CASSLVAGRSGANVLTF
v_gene: TRBV5-1; CDR3aa: CASSLGLAGAPGELFF
v_gene: TRBV2; CDR3aa: CASTPTPVYGYTF
v_gene: TRBV11-3; CDR3aa: CASSLTGNTEAFF
v_gene: TRBV12-5; CDR3aa: CASGLVPAAGNEQFF
v_gene: TRBV7-9; CDR3aa: CASSLVTGLNTGELFF
v_gene: TRBV7-6; CDR3aa: CASSHGDRGRETQYF
v_gene: TRBV7-6; CDR3aa: CASSFHGTGNEKLFF
v_gene: TRBV7-2; CDR3aa: CASSYSPNTEAFF
v_gene: TRBV5-6; CDR3aa: CASTGVRESETQYF
v_gene: TRBV7-9; CDR3aa: CASSLLAGSPNEQFF
v_gene: TRBV29-1; CDR3aa: CSVGAGRYEQYF
v_gene: TRBV18; CDR3aa: CASSADRVGNTIYF